A selection of T cell receptor beta chains follows, all from one sample in a study of technical replicates of blood from a few donors. Repertoires were generated with immunoSEQ multiplex PCR, while TCRdb's copy carries only in-frame clones and drops some. The data show around 79,000 clones, about 91% seen once. The sample taken for sequencing was T cells isolated from PBMCs. These receptors all stem from a human donor in good health. CDR3s leave out the opening cysteine and the closing phenylalanine or tryptophan. Clone size is shown for a subset of rows, as once, few, many or a class of expanded clone.

>TRBJ2-7|TRBV6-5|.
ASSTRGSYEQY
>TRBJ1-1|TRBV11-3|.
ASRAVNTEAF
>TRBJ1-6|TRBV5-6|.
ASSLNGQSPLH
>TRBJ1-3|TRBV2|once
ASRTESGNTIY
>TRBJ1-2|TRBV6-5|.
ASSSTGAPNYGYT
>TRBJ2-5|TRBV4-1|.
ASSQVGQGETQY
>TRBJ1-1|TRBV27|.
ASSLYRESVNTEAF
>TRBJ2-1|TRBV15|.
ATSREGLAGGDNEQF
>TRBJ2-1|TRBV9|few
ASSVGAYNEQF
>TRBJ2-7|TRBV20-1|.
SGRGGYEQY
>TRBJ1-2|TRBV19|.
ASSTSGLSGGGYT
>TRBJ1-1|TRBV5-1|.
ASRTGGAGAF
>TRBJ1-1|TRBV4-1|.
ASSQDSREGTEAF
>TRBJ2-2|TRBV5-1|.
ASSFGTGELF
>TRBJ2-5|TRBV30|.
AWSVGVTQY
>TRBJ1-1|TRBV4-1|few
ASSQEDRVTEAF
>TRBJ2-1|TRBV9|.
ASSARAGTGGNEQF
>TRBJ2-7|TRBV6-1|.
ASSAPGTPHWEQY
>TRBJ1-1|TRBV29-1|few
SALTGENTEAF
>TRBJ1-2|TRBV5-6|.
ASSFLAPGGDNYGYT
>TRBJ2-5|TRBV7-2|.
ASSRLGTSGSLGETQY
>TRBJ2-2|TRBV28|.
ASSLSGMNTGELF
>TRBJ1-1|TRBV30|.
AWRVSGFPNTEAF
>TRBJ2-5|TRBV5-5|once
ASSRTVRGQETQY
>TRBJ2-5|TRBV27|.
ASSPRTGVVWETQY
>TRBJ1-1|TRBV5-1|once
ASRNRGNTEAF
>TRBJ1-3|TRBV30|.
AWRAGGNTIY
>TRBJ1-5|TRBV19|.
ASTGGVSNQPQH
>TRBJ1-3|TRBV6-5|.
ASSHQGSSGNTIY
>TRBJ1-1|TRBV4-1|.
ASSQLWKDGGATEAF
>TRBJ2-1|TRBV10-1|once
ASSRRIAGTEQF
>TRBJ1-5|TRBV27|.
ASRGMVGNQPQH
>TRBJ1-1|TRBV7-2|.
ASATGTATEAF
>TRBJ2-7|TRBV4-1|once
ASSAQGGSYEQY
>TRBJ2-3|TRBV10-1|.
ASSEGQGTADTQY
>TRBJ1-2|TRBV28|.
ASSFGGGYGYT
>TRBJ1-1|TRBV19|.
ASSERRGSNTEAF
>TRBJ2-7|TRBV28|.
ASRGWGVYEQY
>TRBJ2-2|TRBV5-4|.
ASSLGQKNTGELF
>TRBJ1-1|TRBV7-2|.
ASSISRNTEAF
>TRBJ2-1|TRBV11-2|.
ASSRLAEGNEQF
>TRBJ2-5|TRBV10-2|once
ATTGGAWETQY